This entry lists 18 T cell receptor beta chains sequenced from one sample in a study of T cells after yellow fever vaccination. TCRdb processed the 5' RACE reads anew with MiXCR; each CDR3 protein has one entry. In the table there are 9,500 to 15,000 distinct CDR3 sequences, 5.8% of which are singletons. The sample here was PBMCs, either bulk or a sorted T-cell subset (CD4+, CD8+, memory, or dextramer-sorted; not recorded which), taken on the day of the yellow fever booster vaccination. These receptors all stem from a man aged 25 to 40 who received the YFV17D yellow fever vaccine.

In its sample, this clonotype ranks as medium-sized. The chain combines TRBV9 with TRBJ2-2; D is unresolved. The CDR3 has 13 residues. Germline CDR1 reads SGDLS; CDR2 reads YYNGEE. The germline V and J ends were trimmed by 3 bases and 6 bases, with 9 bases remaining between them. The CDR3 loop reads CASSAGPAGELFF. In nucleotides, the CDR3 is TGTGCCAGCAGCGCAGGACCGGCCGGGGAGCTGTTTTTT.

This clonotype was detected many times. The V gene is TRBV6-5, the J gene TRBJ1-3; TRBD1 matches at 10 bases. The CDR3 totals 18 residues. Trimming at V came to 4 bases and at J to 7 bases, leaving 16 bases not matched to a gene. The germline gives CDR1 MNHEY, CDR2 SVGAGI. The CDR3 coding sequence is TGTGCCAGCAGTTCCGACAGGGGGCAAGGCGACGCGGGTAACACCATATATTTT. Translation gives CASSSDRGQGDAGNTIYF.

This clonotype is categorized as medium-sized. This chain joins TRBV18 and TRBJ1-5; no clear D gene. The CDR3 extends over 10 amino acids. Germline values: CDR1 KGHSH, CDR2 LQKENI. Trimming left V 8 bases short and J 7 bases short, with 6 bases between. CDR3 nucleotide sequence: TGTGCCAGCCGCCGACAGCCCCAGCATTTT. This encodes CASRRQPQHF.

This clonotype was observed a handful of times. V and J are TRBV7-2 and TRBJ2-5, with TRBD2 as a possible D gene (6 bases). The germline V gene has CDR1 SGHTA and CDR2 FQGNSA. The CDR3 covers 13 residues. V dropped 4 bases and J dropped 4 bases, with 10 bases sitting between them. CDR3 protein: CASSSQAGETQYF. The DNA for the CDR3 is TGTGCCAGCAGCTCGCAAGCGGGAGAGACCCAGTACTTC.

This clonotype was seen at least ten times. CDR3 DNA sequence: TGCAGCGCCCAGGGGGGAGCACCAGGGATTCAGTACTTC. It codes for CSAQGGAPGIQYF. The chain joins TRBV29-1 to TRBJ2-4; TRBD1 is a possible D gene (7 bases). V lost 7 bases to trimming and J lost 10 bases, with 20 bases between them. From germline, CDR1 is SQVTM and CDR2 ANQGSEA. The CDR3 has 13 amino acids.

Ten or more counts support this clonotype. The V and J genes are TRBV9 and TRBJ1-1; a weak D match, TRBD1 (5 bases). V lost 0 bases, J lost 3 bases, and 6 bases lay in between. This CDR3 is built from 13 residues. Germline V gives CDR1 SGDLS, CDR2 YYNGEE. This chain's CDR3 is CASSVAGDTEAFF. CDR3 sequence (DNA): TGTGCCAGCAGCGTAGCGGGGGACACTGAAGCTTTCTTT.

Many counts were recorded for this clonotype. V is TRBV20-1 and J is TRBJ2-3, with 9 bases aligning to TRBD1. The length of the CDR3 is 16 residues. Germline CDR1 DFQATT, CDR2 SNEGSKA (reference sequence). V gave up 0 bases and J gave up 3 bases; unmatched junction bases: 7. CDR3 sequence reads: CSARDRRTGVTDTQYF. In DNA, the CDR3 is TGCAGTGCTAGAGATAGGAGGACAGGGGTTACAGATACGCAGTATTTT.

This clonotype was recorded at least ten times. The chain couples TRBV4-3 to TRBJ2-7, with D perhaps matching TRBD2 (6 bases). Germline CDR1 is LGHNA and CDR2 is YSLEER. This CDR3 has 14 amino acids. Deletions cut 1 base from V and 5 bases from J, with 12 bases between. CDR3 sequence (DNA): TGCGCCAGCAGCCAAGCCGGGAGCGTAGACGAGCAGTACTTC. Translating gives CASSQAGSVDEQYF.

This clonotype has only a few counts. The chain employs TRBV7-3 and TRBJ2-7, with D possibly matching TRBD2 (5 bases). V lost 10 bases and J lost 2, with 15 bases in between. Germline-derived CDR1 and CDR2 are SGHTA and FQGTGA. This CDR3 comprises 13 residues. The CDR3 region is CAIERAVPYEQYF. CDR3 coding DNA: TGTGCCATCGAGAGGGCCGTGCCCTACGAGCAGTACTTC.

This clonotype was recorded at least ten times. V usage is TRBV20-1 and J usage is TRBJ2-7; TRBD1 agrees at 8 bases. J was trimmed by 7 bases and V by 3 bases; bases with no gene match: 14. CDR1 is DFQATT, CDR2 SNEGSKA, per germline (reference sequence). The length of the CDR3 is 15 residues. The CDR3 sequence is CSASALRTGKFEQYF. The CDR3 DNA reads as TGCAGTGCTAGCGCCCTCCGGACAGGGAAATTTGAGCAGTACTTC.

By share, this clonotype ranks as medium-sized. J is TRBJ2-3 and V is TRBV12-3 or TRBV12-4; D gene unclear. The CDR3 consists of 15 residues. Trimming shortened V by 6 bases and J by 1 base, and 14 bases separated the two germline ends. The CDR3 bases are TGTGCCAGCAGAGCAACCCGGACCCGCACAGATACGCAGTATTTT. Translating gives CASRATRTRTDTQYF.

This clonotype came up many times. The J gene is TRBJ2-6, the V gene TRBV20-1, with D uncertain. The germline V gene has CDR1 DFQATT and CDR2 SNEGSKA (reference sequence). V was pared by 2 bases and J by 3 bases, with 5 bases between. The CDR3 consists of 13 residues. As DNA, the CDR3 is TGCAGTGCTAGACAGAATGGGGCCAACGTCCTGACTTTC. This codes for CSARQNGANVLTF.

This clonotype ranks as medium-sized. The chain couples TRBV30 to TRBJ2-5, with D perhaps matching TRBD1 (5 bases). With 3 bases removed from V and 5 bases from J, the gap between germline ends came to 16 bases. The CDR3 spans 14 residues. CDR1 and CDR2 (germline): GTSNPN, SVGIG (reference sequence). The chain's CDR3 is CAWSSIQGSETQYF. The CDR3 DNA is TGTGCCTGGAGCTCTATTCAGGGATCGGAGACCCAGTACTTC.

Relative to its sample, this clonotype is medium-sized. CDR3 nucleotides: TGTGCCAGCTCACCCGGACTAGCGGGAGAGCAGTACTTC. This codes for CASSPGLAGEQYF. This sequence joins TRBV18 and TRBJ2-7, with 12 bases aligning to TRBD2. With V trimmed by 3 bases and J by 7 bases, 1 base remained unmatched. The CDR3 has 13 residues. CDR1 is KGHSH and CDR2 is LQKENI in the germline V gene.

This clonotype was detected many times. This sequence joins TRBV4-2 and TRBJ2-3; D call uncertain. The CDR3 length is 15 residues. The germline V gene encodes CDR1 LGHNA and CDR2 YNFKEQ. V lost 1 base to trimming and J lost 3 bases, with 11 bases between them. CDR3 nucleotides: TGTGCCAGCAGCCAAGCGACCCGGAGTACAGATACGCAGTATTTT. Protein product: CASSQATRSTDTQYF.

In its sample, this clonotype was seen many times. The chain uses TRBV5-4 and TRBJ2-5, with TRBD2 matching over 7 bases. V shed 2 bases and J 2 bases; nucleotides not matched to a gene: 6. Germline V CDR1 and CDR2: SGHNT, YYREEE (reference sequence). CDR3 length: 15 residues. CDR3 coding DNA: TGTGCCAGCAGCTTCCCGGGAGGCGGTCAAGAGACCCAGTACTTC. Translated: CASSFPGGGQETQYF.

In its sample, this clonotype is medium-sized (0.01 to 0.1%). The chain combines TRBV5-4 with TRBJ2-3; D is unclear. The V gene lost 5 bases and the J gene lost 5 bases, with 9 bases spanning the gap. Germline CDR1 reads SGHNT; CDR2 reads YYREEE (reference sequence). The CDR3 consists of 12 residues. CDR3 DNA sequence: TGTGCCAGCAGTTCCGAGCGAGATACGCAGTATTTT. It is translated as CASSSERDTQYF.

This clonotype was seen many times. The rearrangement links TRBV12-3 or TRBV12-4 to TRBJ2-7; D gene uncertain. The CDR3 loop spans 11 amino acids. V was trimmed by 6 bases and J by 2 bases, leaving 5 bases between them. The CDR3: CASSPAYEQYF. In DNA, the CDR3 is TGTGCCAGCAGCCCCGCCTACGAGCAGTACTTC.